The 3 T cell receptor beta chains below were found in one sample sequenced in a study of shared clonotypes between healthy human individuals. TCRdb's table, derived via immunoSEQ multiplex PCR, lists solely in-frame clones and lacks some. The sample carries approximately 980,000 clones, 60% to 85% recorded once. The material sequenced was memory CD4+ T cells sorted from blood. Specified subset: CD45RA-negative fraction. The receptors come from a man aged 18 to 29 in good health.

The V gene is TRBV5-4, the J gene TRBJ2-3, with 9 bases aligning to TRBD2. V lost 3 bases and J lost 2; bases outside the gene matches: 4. The CDR3 contains 15 residues. Germline-derived CDR1 and CDR2 are SGHNT and YYREEE (reference sequence). The CDR3 DNA reads TGTGCCAGCAGCTCGGGACTAGCCCCCACAGATACGCAGTATTTT. Translation gives CASSSGLAPTDTQYF.

A word on this clone: One end of the junction does not line up with germline, which may come from a read error. This chain connects TRBV18 to TRBJ1-5; TRBD1 is a possible D gene (6 bases). Germline V lookup: CDR1 KGHSH, CDR2 LQKENI. The CDR3 consists of 14 residues. The DNA of the CDR3 is TGTACCAGCTCGCGACAGGCGGGCAATCAGCCCCAGCATTTT. Translated, it gives CTSSRQAGNQPQHF.

The rearrangement uses TRBV19 and TRBJ2-7; TRBD2 is a possible D gene (6 bases). CDR3 length: 16 residues. The germline V and J ends were trimmed by 5 bases and 5 bases, with 22 bases remaining between them. Germline V gene lookup returns CDR1 LNHDA and CDR2 SQIVND (reference sequence). CDR3 DNA: TGTGCCAGTAGTCCCTTCTGGCAGGGAGGACGAAACGAGCAGTACTTC. Translating it yields CASSPFWQGGRNEQYF. Looking up the rest from reference TRBV19 and TRBJ2-7 gives the full variable domain: DGGITQSPKYLFRKEGQNVTLSCEQNLNHDAMYWYRQDPGQGLRLIYYSQIVNDFQKGDIAEGYSVSREKKESFPLTVTSAQKNPTAFYLCASSPFWQGGRNEQYFGPGTRLTVT.